The rows below give T cell receptor beta chains drawn from one sample of a study of blood T cell repertoires in COVID-19. Libraries were prepared by immunoSEQ multiplex PCR; TCRdb keeps only in-frame clonotypes and omits some of them. This sample carries 120,000 or so clones, 85% of them seen once, and the ten largest clones take 6.6%. Sequenced input: peripheral blood. These receptors were obtained from a man of 80 years or more with active or convalescent COVID-19. CDR3s include the opening cysteine and the closing phenylalanine or tryptophan. The D gene is left open where the match is weak. Size is omitted from some rows. Given values are once, few, many or a class for expanded clones.

TRBV24-1	-	TRBD2	TRBJ2-7	TGTGCCACCAGTGATCCTCAAATAGTGCCGGGGACTAGCAAACCCTACGAGCAGTACTTC	CATSDPQIVPGTSKPYEQYF
TRBV10-1	-	TRBD2	TRBJ2-7	TGCGCCAGCCAAGGGCTAGCGGGGCTCTTACTTTACGAGCAGTACTTC	CASQGLAGLLLYEQYF
TRBV27	few	-	TRBJ1-1	TGTGCCAGCAGTTTACGGGGGGGGAACGCTGAAGCTTTCTTT	CASSLRGGNAEAFF
TRBV11-2	-	TRBD1	TRBJ1-3	TGTGCCAGCAGCGAGAGATGGACAGGGAGTGGAAACACCATATATTTT	CASSERWTGSGNTIYF
TRBV11-2	-	TRBD1	TRBJ2-5	TGTGCCAGCAGCCTCCCCCGACAGGGCCCAGAGACCCAGTACTTC	CASSLPRQGPETQYF
TRBV7-2	-	TRBD2	TRBJ2-3	TGTGCCAGCTCCCTCACGGCCCCCGGGGGAGGGATACTCACAGATACGCAGTATTTT	CASSLTAPGGGILTDTQYF
TRBV5-1	-	TRBD2	TRBJ2-3	TGCGCCAGCAGCTGGGCCTGGGCTAGCGGGAGAATAGGAACGCAGTATTTT	CASSWAWASGRIGTQYF
TRBV19	-	TRBD1	TRBJ2-2	TGTGCCAGTAGTATCCTCGGACAGGGGGGCACCGGGGAGCTGTTTTTT	CASSILGQGGTGELFF
TRBV7-2	-	-	TRBJ1-2	TGTGCCAGCAGCTTAGATGTCCAGGGATATGGCTACACCTTC	CASSLDVQGYGYTF
TRBV3-1/TRBV3-2	-	-	TRBJ1-2	TGTGCCAGCAGCCAAGATCTAGCAGTAAACTATGGCTACACCTTC	CASSQDLAVNYGYTF
TRBV19	-	TRBD1	TRBJ1-5	TGTGCCAGTAGTTTGCGACAGGGCAATAGCAATCAGCCCCAGCATTTT	CASSLRQGNSNQPQHF
TRBV6-5	-	TRBD1	TRBJ1-6	TGTGCCAGCAGTCCGGGACAGGGCAATTCACCCCTCCACTTT	CASSPGQGNSPLHF
TRBV2	once	-	TRBJ2-3	TGTGCCAGCAGCGACTGGGATACGCAGTATTTT	CASSDWDTQYF
TRBV6-6	-	TRBD1	TRBJ1-1	TGTGCCAGCACCCGAGGACAGGGGGACACTGAAGCTTTCTTT	CASTRGQGDTEAFF
TRBV9	few	TRBD2	TRBJ2-7	TGTGCCAGCAGCGTAGGGTCGGGAGGATACTACGAGCAGTACTTC	CASSVGSGGYYEQYF
TRBV6-5	-	-	TRBJ1-1	TGTGCCAGCAGCGGGGTGAACACTGAAGCTTTCTTT	CASSGVNTEAFF
TRBV11-3	-	TRBD2	TRBJ2-3	TGTGCCAGCAGCTTTAGCGGGAGGGCCGGAGATACGCAGTATTTT	CASSFSGRAGDTQYF
TRBV4-3	-	TRBD2	TRBJ2-7	TGCGCCAGCAGTTATGCGCGGGCTAGCGGGACGAAAGGGACCTACGAGCAGTACTTC	CASSYARASGTKGTYEQYF
TRBV19	-	-	TRBJ2-4	TGTGCCAGTACCCGGCAGGGGCTAGCCAAAAACATTCAGTACTTC	CASTRQGLAKNIQYF
TRBV6-1	-	TRBD1	TRBJ2-4	TGTGCCAGCAGTGAAACAATAGTCAGGGGGCTAGCCAAAAACATTCAGTACTTC	CASSETIVRGLAKNIQYF
TRBV7-2	-	TRBD2	TRBJ2-2	TGTGCCAGCAGCTTACTTGGGACTAGGTCGACCGGGGAGCTGTTTTTT	CASSLLGTRSTGELFF
TRBV5-6	-	-	TRBJ1-3	TGTGCCAGCAGCTTTCAATTTGGAAACACCATATATTTT	CASSFQFGNTIYF
TRBV27	-	-	TRBJ1-4	TGTGCCAGCAGTACAGGGATGGGTAATGAAAAACTGTTTTTT	CASSTGMGNEKLFF
TRBV7-4	-	TRBD1	TRBJ1-1	TGTGCCAGCAGCTCCACCCCCCCGTGGAGGGACAGGCTTGGGCTGCGAAACACTGAAGCTTTCTTT	CASSSTPPWRDRLGLRNTEAFF
TRBV19	-	TRBD1	TRBJ2-1	TGTGCCAGTAGTAGCCTAGGTTATTTCACAACCGGGACAGCAACCTACAATGAGCAGTTCTTC	CASSSLGYFTTGTATYNEQFF
TRBV11-2	-	TRBD1	TRBJ1-2	TGTGCCAGCAGCGCGTATGCCGGACAGGGCCTCTATGGCTACACCTTC	CASSAYAGQGLYGYTF
TRBV5-4	-	TRBD1	TRBJ1-1	TGTGCCAGCAGCTTCCCCCGACAGGGGGCGGGGAACACTGAAGCTTTCTTT	CASSFPRQGAGNTEAFF
TRBV5-4	-	TRBD2	TRBJ2-3	TGTGCCAGCAGCTTGGCCCGGGCGGGGGGCACAGATACGCAGTATTTT	CASSLARAGGTDTQYF
TRBV20-1	once	TRBD1	TRBJ2-1	TGCAGTGCTAGTCGGACAGGGGGCATTGAGCAGTTCTTC	CSASRTGGIEQFF
TRBV2	-	TRBD1	TRBJ2-7	TGTGCCAGCAGTGAGTTCGTGACAGGGGGGACCTACGAGCAGTACTTC	CASSEFVTGGTYEQYF
TRBV11-2	-	-	TRBJ2-1	TGTGCCAGCAGCTTAGCGGGAGTTACCAATGAGCAGTTCTTC	CASSLAGVTNEQFF
TRBV27	-	TRBD2	TRBJ2-2	TGTGCCAGCAGTTTATCCCCTCGGGTCGGCGGGAGAAACACCGGGGAGCTGTTTTTT	CASSLSPRVGGRNTGELFF
TRBV7-2	-	-	TRBJ1-5	TGTGCCAGCAGCACCCGCGGGCTTGATCAGCCCCAGCATTTT	CASSTRGLDQPQHF
TRBV28	-	TRBD1	TRBJ1-1	TGTGCCACCACAGGGGACTGGGGTTTTGGTGCTTTCTTT	CATTGDWGFGAFF
TRBV7-2	-	TRBD2	TRBJ2-5	TGTGCCAGCAGCATCACTAGCGGGGGGGCTGGGACCCAGTACTTC	CASSITSGGAGTQYF
TRBV5-4	-	-	TRBJ2-5	TGTGCCAGCAGCCCCACCGCGGGGGCCCAAGAGACCCAGTACTTC	CASSPTAGAQETQYF
TRBV4-3	-	-	TRBJ1-4	TGCGCCAGCAGCCAAAATCGGGGGGAAAAACTGTTTTTT	CASSQNRGEKLFF
TRBV19	-	-	TRBJ1-1	TGTGCCAGTAGTCTACGGGGGTTGAACACTGAAGCTTTCTTT	CASSLRGLNTEAFF
TRBV5-1	-	-	TRBJ1-2	TGCGCCAGCAGCTTGGACAGGGAATTAAGTGGCTACACCTTC	CASSLDRELSGYTF
TRBV18	-	-	TRBJ1-1	TGTGCCAGCTCACCAGCGGGGAACACTGAAGCTTTCTTT	CASSPAGNTEAFF
TRBV7-3	-	TRBD1	TRBJ2-1	TGTGCCTCGGGACAGGCTCACAATGAGCAGTTCTTC	CASGQAHNEQFF
TRBV10-2	-	-	TRBJ1-2	TGCGCCAGCAGCGACAGAGCTAACTATGGCTACACCTTC	CASSDRANYGYTF
TRBV24-1	-	TRBD2	TRBJ2-3	TGTGCCACCAGTGATTCCCCTCGGAGCGGGAGGGTATCAGATACGCAGTATTTT	CATSDSPRSGRVSDTQYF
TRBV9	-	TRBD1	TRBJ2-3	TGTGCCAGCAGTCGGGGGGACAGGGTATTAGATACGCAGTATTTT	CASSRGDRVLDTQYF
TRBV30	-	-	TRBJ1-2	TGTGCCTGGAGTGTTTCCGGCAGGACTATCTATGGCTACACCTTC	CAWSVSGRTIYGYTF
TRBV5-1	-	TRBD2	TRBJ2-5	TGCGCCAGCAGCTTGGTCGCTAGCGGGGGCCCAGAGACCCAGTACTTC	CASSLVASGGPETQYF
TRBV27	-	TRBD1	TRBJ2-1	TGTGCCAGCAGCCTAGGACAGGGGGTTTACAATGAGCAGTTCTTC	CASSLGQGVYNEQFF
TRBV6-1	-	-	TRBJ2-7	TGTGCCAGCAGTGAAATGCGGGAACCCCTCGAGCAGTACTTC	CASSEMREPLEQYF
TRBV2	-	-	TRBJ2-7	TGTGCCAGCAGTGAACGGGATTTCACCTACGAGCAGTACTTC	CASSERDFTYEQYF
TRBV9	few	TRBD1	TRBJ2-5	TGTGCCAGCAGCCTCCAGGGTTGGGACAGGGAGGGGGAGACCCAGTACTTC	CASSLQGWDREGETQYF
TRBV5-1	-	TRBD1	TRBJ1-5	TGCGCCAGCAGCTTGGGGGGACAGGTGGGCAATCAGCCCCAGCATTTT	CASSLGGQVGNQPQHF